This T cell receptor beta chain was sequenced in a study of response to subunit inactivated influenza vaccine. TCRdb itself ran the RT-PCR reads through MiXCR, one entry per CDR3 protein. The sample yields roughly 570,000 distinct CDR3 sequences, roughly 15% seen once. This clonotype was observed a few times. What it recognizes is unknown. General study findings and limits: The authors suggested that every seasonal influenza vaccination recruits few new T cells.

Looked up from germline, CDR1 is SNHLY and CDR2 is FYNNEI. This CDR3 contains 18 residues. V lost 2 bases to trimming and J lost 1 base; unmatched junction nucleotides: 4. This sequence originates from a man aged 45-65 years who received an inactivated influenza vaccine. The sample was PBMCs from blood, taken about 13 days after vaccination. This sequence joins TRBV2 and TRBJ2-3; 15 positions agree with TRBD2. CDR3 DNA sequence: TGTGCCAGCAGTGAATGGACTAGCGGGGGGGCAGGCACAGATACGCAGTATTTT. Its protein product is CASSEWTSGGAGTDTQYF.